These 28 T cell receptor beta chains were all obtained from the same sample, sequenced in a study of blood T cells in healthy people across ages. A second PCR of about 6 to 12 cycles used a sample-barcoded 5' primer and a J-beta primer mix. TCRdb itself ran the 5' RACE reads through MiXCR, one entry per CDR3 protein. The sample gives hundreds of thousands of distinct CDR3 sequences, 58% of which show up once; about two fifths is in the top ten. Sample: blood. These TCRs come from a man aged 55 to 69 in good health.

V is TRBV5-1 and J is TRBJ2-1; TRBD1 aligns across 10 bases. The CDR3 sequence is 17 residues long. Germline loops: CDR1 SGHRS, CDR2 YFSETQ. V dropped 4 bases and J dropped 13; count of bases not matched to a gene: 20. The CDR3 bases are TGCGCCAGCAGCAAAACGACAGGGGGCATTCTCGGAGAGACCCAGTTCTTC. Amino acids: CASSKTTGGILGETQFF. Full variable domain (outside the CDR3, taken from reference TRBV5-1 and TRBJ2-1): KAGVTQTPRYLIKTRGQQVTLSCSPISGHRSVSWYQQTPGQGLQFLFEYFSETQRNKGNFPGRFSGRQFSNSRSEMNVSTLELGDSALYLCASSKTTGGILGETQFFGPGTRLTVL.

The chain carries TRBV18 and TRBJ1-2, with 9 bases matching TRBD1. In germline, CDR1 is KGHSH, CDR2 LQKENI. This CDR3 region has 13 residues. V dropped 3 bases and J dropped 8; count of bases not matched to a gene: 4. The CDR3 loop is CASSPDRGHGYTF. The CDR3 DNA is TGTGCCAGCTCACCGGACAGGGGACACGGCTACACCTTC.

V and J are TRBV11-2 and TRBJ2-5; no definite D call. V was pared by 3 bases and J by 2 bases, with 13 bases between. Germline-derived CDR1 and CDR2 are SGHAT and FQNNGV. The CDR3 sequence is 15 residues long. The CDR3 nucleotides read TGTGCCAGCAGCTTGGTCGCAGGACCACAAGAGACCCAGTACTTC. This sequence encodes CASSLVAGPQETQYF. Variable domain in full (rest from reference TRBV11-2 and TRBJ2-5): EAGVAQSPRYKIIEKRQSVAFWCNPISGHATLYWYQQILGQGPKLLIQFQNNGVVDDSQLPKDRFSAERLKGVDSTLKIQPAKLEDSAVYLCASSLVAGPQETQYFGPGTRLLVL.

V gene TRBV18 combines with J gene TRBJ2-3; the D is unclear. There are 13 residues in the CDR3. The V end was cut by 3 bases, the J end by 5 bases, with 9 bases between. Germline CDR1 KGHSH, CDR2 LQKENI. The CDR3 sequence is CASSPGQEDTQYF. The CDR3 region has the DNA TGTGCCAGCTCACCTGGTCAGGAAGATACGCAGTATTTT.

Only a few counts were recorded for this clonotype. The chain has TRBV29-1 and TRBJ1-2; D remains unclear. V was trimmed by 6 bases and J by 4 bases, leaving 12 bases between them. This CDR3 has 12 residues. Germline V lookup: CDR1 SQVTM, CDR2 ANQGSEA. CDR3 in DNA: TGCAGCGTGGCCGCCACGGGCTATGGCTACACCTTC. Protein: CSVAATGYGYTF.

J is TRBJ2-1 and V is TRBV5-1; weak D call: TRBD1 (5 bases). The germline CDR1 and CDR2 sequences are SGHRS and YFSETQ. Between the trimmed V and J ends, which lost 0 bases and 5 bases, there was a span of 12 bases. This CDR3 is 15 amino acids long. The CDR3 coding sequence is TGCGCCAGCAGCTTGGTCCAGGGTGCCCACAATGAGCAGTTCTTC. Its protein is CASSLVQGAHNEQFF.

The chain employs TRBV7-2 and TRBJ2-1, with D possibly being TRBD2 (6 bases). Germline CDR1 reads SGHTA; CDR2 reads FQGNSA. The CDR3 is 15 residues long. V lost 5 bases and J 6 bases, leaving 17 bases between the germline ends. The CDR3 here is CASSVEGASANEQFF. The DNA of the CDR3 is TGTGCCAGCAGCGTAGAAGGGGCTAGCGCCAATGAGCAGTTCTTC. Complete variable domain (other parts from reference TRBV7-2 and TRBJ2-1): GAGVSQSPSNKVTEKGKDVELRCDPISGHTALYWYRQSLGQGLEFLIYFQGNSAPDKSGLPSDRFSAERTGGSVSTLTIQRTQQEDSAVYLCASSVEGASANEQFFGPGTRLTVL.

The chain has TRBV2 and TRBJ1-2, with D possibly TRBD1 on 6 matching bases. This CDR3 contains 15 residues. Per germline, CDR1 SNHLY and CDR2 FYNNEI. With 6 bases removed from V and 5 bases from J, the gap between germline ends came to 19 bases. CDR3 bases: TGTGCCAGCAGCTACGACAGGTCGTCGGGGTATGGCTACACCTTC. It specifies CASSYDRSSGYGYTF. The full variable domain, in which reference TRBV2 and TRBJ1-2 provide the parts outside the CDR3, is EPEVTQTPSHQVTQMGQEVILRCVPISNHLYFYWYRQILGQKVEFLVSFYNNEISEKSEIFDDQFSVERPDGSNFTLKIRSTKLEDSAMYFCASSYDRSSGYGYTFGSGTRLTVV.

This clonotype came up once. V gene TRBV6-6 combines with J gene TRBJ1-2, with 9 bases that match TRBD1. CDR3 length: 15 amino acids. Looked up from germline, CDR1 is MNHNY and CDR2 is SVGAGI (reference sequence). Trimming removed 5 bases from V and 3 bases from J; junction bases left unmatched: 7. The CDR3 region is CASSGGGQGHYGYTF. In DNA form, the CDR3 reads TGTGCCAGCAGTGGGGGGGGACAGGGACACTATGGCTACACCTTC.

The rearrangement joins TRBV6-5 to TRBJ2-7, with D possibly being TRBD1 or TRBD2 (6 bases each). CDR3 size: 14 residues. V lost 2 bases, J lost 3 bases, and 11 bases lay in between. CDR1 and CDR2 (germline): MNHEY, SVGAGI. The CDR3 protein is CASSYDRGLYEQYF. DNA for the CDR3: TGTGCCAGCAGTTACGACCGGGGGCTCTACGAGCAGTACTTC.

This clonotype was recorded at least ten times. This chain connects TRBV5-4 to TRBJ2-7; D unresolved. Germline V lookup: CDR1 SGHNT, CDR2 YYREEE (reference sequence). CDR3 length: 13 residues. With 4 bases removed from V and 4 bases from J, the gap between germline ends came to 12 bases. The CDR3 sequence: CASSNEERYEQYF. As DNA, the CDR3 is TGTGCCAGCAGCAACGAAGAGCGATACGAGCAGTACTTC. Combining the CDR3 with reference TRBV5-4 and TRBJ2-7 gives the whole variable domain ETGVTQSPTHLIKTRGQQVTLRCSSQSGHNTVSWYQQALGQGPQFIFQYYREEENGRGNFPPRFSGLQFPNYSSELNVNALELDDSALYLCASSNEERYEQYFGPGTRLTVT.

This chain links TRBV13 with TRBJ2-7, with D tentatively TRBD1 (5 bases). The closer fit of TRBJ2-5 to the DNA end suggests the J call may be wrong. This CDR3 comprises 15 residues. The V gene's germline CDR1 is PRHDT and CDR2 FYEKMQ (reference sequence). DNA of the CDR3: TGTGCCAGCAGCTTTTTTGGCCACCAGGGAGAGACCCAGTACTTC. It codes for CASSFFGHQGETQYF.

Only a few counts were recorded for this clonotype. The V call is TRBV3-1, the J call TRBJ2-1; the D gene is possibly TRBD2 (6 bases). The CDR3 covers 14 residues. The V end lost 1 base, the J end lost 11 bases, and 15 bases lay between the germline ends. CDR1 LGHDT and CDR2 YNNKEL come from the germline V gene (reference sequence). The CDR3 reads CASSQALRGLKQFF. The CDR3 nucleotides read TGTGCCAGCAGCCAAGCCTTGCGGGGCCTTAAGCAGTTCTTC.

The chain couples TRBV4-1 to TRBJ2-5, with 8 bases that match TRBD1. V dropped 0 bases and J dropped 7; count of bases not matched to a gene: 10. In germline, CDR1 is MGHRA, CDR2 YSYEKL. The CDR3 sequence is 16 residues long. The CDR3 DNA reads TGCGCCAGCAGCCAAGACCGGGACAGGTCCTCGAGGACCCAGTACTTC. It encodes CASSQDRDRSSRTQYF.

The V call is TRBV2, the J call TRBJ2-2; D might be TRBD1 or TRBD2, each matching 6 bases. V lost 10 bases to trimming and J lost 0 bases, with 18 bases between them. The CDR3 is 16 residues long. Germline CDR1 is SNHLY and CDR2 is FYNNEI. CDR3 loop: CAKEGGRDANTGELFF. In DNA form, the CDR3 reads TGTGCCAAGGAGGGGGGCAGAGACGCGAACACCGGGGAGCTGTTTTTT.

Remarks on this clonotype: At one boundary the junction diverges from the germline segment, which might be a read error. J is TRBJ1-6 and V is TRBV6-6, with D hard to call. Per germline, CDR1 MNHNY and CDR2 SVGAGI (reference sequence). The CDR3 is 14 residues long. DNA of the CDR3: TGCGCCAGCAGTTTGAGGCAGCGTGATTCACCCCTCCACTTT. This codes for CASSLRQRDSPLHF.

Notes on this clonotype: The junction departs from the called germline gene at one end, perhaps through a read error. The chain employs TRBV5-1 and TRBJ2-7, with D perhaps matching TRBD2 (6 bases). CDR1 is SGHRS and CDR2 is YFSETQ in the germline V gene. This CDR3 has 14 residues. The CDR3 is CASSSTGLPYEQYF. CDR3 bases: TGTGCCAGCAGCTCGACCGGACTACCTTACGAGCAGTACTTC.

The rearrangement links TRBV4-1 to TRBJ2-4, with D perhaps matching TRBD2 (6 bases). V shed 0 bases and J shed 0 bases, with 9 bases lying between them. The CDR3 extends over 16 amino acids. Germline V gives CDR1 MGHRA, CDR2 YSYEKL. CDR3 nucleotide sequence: TGCGCCAGCAGCCAAGATGGTAGCGGAGCCAAAAACATTCAGTACTTC. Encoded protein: CASSQDGSGAKNIQYF.

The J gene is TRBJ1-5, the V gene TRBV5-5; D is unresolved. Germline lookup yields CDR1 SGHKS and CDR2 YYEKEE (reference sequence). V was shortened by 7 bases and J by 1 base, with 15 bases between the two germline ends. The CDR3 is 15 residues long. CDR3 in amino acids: CASGEGAQSNQPQHF. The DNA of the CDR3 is TGTGCCAGCGGGGAGGGAGCCCAAAGCAATCAGCCCCAGCATTTT.

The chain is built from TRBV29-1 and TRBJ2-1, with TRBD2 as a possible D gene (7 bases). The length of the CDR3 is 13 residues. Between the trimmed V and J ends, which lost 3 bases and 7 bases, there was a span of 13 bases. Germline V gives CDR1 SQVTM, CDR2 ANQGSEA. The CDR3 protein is CSVEGGGRNEQFF. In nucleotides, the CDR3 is TGCAGCGTTGAGGGGGGGGGCCGGAATGAGCAGTTCTTC.

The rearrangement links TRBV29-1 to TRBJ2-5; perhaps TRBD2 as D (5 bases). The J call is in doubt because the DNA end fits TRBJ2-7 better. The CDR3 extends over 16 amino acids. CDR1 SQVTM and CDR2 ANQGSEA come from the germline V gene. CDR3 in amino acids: CSVAGSVRGLSSEQYF. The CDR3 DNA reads TGCAGCGTTGCGGGGTCAGTTCGGGGTTTAAGTAGCGAGCAGTACTTC.

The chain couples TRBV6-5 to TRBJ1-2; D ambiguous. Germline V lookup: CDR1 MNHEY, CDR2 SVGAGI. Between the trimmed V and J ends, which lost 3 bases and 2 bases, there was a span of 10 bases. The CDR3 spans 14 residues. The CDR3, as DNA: TGTGCCAGCAGTTATGTAGGACTCAACTATGGCTACACCTTC. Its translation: CASSYVGLNYGYTF.

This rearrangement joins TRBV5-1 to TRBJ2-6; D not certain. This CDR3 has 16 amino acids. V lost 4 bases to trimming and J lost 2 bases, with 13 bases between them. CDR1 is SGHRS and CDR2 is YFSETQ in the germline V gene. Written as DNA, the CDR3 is TGCGCCAGCAGCCCCTTCTCAATGGCTGGGGCCAACGTCCTGACTTTC. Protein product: CASSPFSMAGANVLTF.

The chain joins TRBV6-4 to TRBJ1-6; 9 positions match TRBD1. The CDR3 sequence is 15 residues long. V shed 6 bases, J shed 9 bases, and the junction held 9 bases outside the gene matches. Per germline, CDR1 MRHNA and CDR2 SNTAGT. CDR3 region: CASSLGQGQGSPLHF. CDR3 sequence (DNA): TGTGCCAGCAGCCTTGGACAGGGACAGGGTTCACCCCTCCACTTT.

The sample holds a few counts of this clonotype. For the CDR3, the DNA is TGTGCCAGCAGTGTCCTAGCGGGGGAATCCTACGAGCAGTACTTC. Amino acids: CASSVLAGESYEQYF. This sequence joins TRBV6-5 and TRBJ2-7, with 10 bases lining up with TRBD2. The germline V gene encodes CDR1 MNHEY and CDR2 SVGAGI. This CDR3 region has 15 residues. Trimming at V came to 5 bases and at J to 1 base, leaving 5 bases not matched to a gene.

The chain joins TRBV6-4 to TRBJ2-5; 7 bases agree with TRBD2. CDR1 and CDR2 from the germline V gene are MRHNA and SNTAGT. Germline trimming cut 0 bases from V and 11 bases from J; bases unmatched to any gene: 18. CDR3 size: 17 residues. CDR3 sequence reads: CASSDSPAGYSYNEQYF. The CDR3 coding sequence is TGTGCCAGCAGTGACTCTCCAGCGGGGTACTCCTACAATGAGCAGTACTTC.

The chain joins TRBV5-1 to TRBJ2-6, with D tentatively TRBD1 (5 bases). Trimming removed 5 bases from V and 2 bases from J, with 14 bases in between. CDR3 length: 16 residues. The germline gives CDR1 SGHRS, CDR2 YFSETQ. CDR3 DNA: TGCGCCAGCAGTCTGGAAGGGGCGCCTGGGGCCAACGTCCTGACTTTC. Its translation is CASSLEGAPGANVLTF.

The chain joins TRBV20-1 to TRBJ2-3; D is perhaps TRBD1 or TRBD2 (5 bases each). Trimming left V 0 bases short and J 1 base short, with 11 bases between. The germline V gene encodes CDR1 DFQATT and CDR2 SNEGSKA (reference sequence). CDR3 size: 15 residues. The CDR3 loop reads CSARDWGRGTDTQYF. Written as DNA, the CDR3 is TGCAGTGCTAGAGATTGGGGGAGAGGCACAGATACGCAGTATTTT.